This passage covers 6 T cell receptor beta chains from one sample sequenced in a study of CD8+CD57+ T cells in acquired aplastic anemia. The TCR beta profiling, which covered VDJ combination and CDR3 sequence, was carried out using genomic DNA as the template. MiXCR, run by TCRdb on the reads, gives a single entry per CDR3 protein. Of 200,000 or so distinct CDR3 sequences in the sample, around 65% were seen once. Material: sorted CD4+, CD8+, or CD8+CD57+ T cells (not recorded which) from PBMCs. Source of these receptors: a human donor with severe aplastic anemia or a healthy control (not recorded which).

This clonotype was observed at least ten times. The germline gene is not matched at one end of the junction; a read error may be the cause. The V and J genes are TRBV7-7 and TRBJ1-1; 8 positions agree with TRBD1. Germline V CDR1 and CDR2: SSHAT, FNYEAQ (reference sequence). CDR3 length equals 15 residues. The CDR3, as DNA: TGTGCTAGCAGCCCACCCGACAGGGGGAACACTGAAGCTTTCTTT. Translation: CASSPPDRGNTEAFF.

This chain connects TRBV9 to TRBJ2-3; 7 bases agree with TRBD2. Germline trimming cut 3 bases from V and 4 bases from J; bases unmatched to any gene: 11. The CDR3 length is 16 residues. Per germline, CDR1 SGDLS and CDR2 YYNGEE. CDR3 DNA: TGTGCCAGCAGCGCATCTAGCGGAGGAGTACCAGATACGCAGTATTTT. It translates to CASSASSGGVPDTQYF.

This clonotype has just a few counts. The chain employs TRBV7-8 and TRBJ2-7; TRBD2 matches at 12 bases. This CDR3 is 16 amino acids long. Germline V gene lookup returns CDR1 SGHVS and CDR2 FQNEAQ. V was pared by 4 bases and J by 0 bases, with 4 bases of the junction left unmatched. The CDR3 DNA reads as TGTGCCAGCAGCTCTGGACTAGCGGGGACCTCCTACGAGCAGTACTTC. It encodes CASSSGLAGTSYEQYF.

The chain employs TRBV20-1 and TRBJ1-6, with TRBD1 matching over 7 bases. V dropped 0 bases and J dropped 0; count of bases not matched to a gene: 14. The CDR3 covers 20 residues. CDR1 and CDR2 (germline): DFQATT, SNEGSKA (reference sequence). The DNA for the CDR3 is TGCAGTGCTAGAGATATCGGGACAGCACCGAGGAGCTCCTATAATTCACCCCTCCACTTT. Protein sequence: CSARDIGTAPRSSYNSPLHF.

The chain recombines TRBV15 with TRBJ1-6; a possible D gene is TRBD1 (5 bases). Germline CDR1 and CDR2: LNHNV and YYDKDF (reference sequence). This CDR3 has 15 residues. V was shortened by 1 base and J by 8 bases, with 12 bases between the two germline ends. In nucleotides, the CDR3 is TGTGCCACCAGCAGAGGGAGGGGAGTGGATTCACCCCTCCACTTT. Translation gives CATSRGRGVDSPLHF.

This clonotype was counted at least ten times. The chain couples TRBV6-2 or TRBV6-3 to TRBJ1-5; D not certain. This CDR3 spans 13 amino acids. Trimming pared 8 bases from V and 0 bases from J, leaving 8 bases between. Germline V gives CDR1 MNHEY, CDR2 SVGEGT. Written as DNA, the CDR3 is TGTGCCAGCCAAGAATATAGCAATCAGCCCCAGCATTTT. It encodes CASQEYSNQPQHF.